This T cell receptor beta chain was sequenced in a study of T cell changes during pregnancy in multiple sclerosis (dated by TCRdb to the late 2010s). About the study as a whole: The study examined how the T cell repertoire changed over the course of pregnancy in women with multiple sclerosis.

Preparation of the library involved the immunoSEQ multiplex PCR assay. TCRdb holds this immuneACCESS table with in-frame rearrangements only. Some clones are missing; in checked studies, unresolved V genes explain under half, and the rest has no known cause. For this sample the table gives about 36,000 clones, of which about 89% were detected only once. About 11% of the sample rests with the top ten. The germline V gene supplies CDR1 MNHEY and CDR2 SVGAGI. The CDR3 spans 15 residues, from the cysteine through the phenylalanine. The DNA shown is the 45-base CDR3, in frame from base 1. V is pruned by 6 bases and J by 0 bases, leaving 8 bases of the junction without a gene match. A remark on this clone: Its target antigen remains unknown. Base qualities are not recorded, but no much larger clone differs from it by a single base.

The rearrangement combines TRBV6-5 with TRBJ2-7, with 7 middle bases fitting TRBD1. Specimen: CD8+ T cells from peripheral blood mononuclear cells, collected in the third trimester of pregnancy. The clonotype originates from a female donor with multiple sclerosis, enrolled in a pregnancy study. CDR3 sequence: CASREKDRSSYEQYF. In nucleotides, the sequence is TGTGCCAGCAGAGAGAAGGACAGGAGCTCCTACGAGCAGTACTTC.